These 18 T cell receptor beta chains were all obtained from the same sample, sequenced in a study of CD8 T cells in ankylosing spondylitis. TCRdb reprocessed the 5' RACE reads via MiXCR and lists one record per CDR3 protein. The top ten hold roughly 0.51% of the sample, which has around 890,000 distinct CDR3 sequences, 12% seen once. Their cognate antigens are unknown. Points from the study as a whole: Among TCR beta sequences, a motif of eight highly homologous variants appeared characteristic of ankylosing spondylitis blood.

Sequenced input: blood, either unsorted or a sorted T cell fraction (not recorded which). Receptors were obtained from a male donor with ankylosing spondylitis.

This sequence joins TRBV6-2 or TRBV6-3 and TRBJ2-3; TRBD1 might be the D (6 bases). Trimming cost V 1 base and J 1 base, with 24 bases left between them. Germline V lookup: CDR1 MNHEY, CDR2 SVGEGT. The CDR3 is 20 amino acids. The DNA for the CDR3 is TGTGCCAGCAGTTACTATCTGGGTAGCCTCGAGGGACAACGCACAGATACGCAGTATTTT. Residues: CASSYYLGSLEGQRTDTQYF.

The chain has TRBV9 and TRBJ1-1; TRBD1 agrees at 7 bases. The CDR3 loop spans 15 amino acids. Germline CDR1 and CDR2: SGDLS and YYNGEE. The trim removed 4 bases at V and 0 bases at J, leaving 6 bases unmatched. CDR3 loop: CASSRGQAMNTEAFF. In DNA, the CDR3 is TGTGCCAGCAGCCGTGGACAGGCGATGAACACTGAAGCTTTCTTT. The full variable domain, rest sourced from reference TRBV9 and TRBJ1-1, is DSGVTQTPKHLITATGQRVTLRCSPRSGDLSVYWYQQSLDQGLQFLIQYYNGEERAKGNILERFSAQQFPDLHSELNLSSLELGDSALYFCASSRGQAMNTEAFFGQGTRLTVV.

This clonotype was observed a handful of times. For the CDR3, the DNA is TGTGCCAGCAGTGAACCGCCGACGGGCGAACGCCACTTCTTC. It is translated as CASSEPPTGERHFF. The chain recombines TRBV6-1 with TRBJ2-1; no firm D call. The CDR3 consists of 14 residues. Deletions cut 2 bases from V and 16 bases from J, with 21 bases between. CDR1 and CDR2 from the germline V gene are MNHNS and SASEGT.

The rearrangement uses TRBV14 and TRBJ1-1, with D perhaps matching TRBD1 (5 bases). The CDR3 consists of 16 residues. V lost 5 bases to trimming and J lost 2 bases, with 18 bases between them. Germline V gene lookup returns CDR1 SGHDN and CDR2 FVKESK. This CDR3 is CASSFLSAGSNTEAFF. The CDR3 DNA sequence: TGTGCCAGCAGCTTCTTGTCGGCAGGGAGTAACACTGAAGCTTTCTTT.

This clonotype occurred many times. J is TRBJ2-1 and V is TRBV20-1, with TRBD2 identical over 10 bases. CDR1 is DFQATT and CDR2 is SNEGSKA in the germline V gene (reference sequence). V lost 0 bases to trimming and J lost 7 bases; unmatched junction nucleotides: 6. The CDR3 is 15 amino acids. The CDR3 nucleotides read TGCAGTGCTAGAGATCCCAGCGGGAGGGGTAATGAGCAGTTCTTC. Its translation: CSARDPSGRGNEQFF.

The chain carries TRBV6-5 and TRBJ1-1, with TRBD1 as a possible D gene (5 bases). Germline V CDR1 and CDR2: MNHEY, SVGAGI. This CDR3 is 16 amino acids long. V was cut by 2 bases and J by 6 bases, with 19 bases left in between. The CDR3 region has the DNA TGTGCCAGCAGTTACAACACCGGGGCCGGCCCAGCTGAAGCTTTCTTT. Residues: CASSYNTGAGPAEAFF.

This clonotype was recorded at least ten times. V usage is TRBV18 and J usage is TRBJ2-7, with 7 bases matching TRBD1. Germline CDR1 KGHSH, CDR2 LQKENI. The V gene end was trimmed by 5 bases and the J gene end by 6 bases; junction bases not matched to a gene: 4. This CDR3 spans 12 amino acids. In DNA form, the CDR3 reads TGTGCCAGCTCAAAAAGGACAGGCGAGCAGTACTTC. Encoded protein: CASSKRTGEQYF.

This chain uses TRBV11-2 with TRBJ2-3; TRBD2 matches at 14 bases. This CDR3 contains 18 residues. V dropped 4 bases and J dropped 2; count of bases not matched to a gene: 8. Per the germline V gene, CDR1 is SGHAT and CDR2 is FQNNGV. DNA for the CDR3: TGTGCCAGCAGCTCACTCCGACTAGCGGGAGGGTTCACAGATACGCAGTATTTT. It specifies CASSSLRLAGGFTDTQYF. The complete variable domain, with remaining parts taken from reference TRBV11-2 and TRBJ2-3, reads EAGVAQSPRYKIIEKRQSVAFWCNPISGHATLYWYQQILGQGPKLLIQFQNNGVVDDSQLPKDRFSAERLKGVDSTLKIQPAKLEDSAVYLCASSSLRLAGGFTDTQYFGPGTRLTVL.

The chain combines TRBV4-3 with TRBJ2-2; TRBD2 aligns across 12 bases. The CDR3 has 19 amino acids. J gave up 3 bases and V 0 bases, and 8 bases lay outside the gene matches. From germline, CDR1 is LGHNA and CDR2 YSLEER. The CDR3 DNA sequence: TGCGCCAGCAGCCAAGATCCACCCCTAGCGGGAGGGTACACCGGGGAGCTGTTTTTT. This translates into CASSQDPPLAGGYTGELFF.

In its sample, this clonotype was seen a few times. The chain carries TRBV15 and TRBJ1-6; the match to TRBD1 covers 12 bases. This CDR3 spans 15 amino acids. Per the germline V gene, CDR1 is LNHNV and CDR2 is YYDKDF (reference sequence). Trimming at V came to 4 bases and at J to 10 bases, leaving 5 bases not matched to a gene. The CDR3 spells CATSKGQGAGSPLHF. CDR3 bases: TGTGCCACCAGCAAGGGACAGGGGGCGGGATCACCCCTCCACTTT.

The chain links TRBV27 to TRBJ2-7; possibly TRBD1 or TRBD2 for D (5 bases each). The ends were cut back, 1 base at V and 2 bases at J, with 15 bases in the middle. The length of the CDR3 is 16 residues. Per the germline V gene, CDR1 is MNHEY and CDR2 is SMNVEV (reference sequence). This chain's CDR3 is CASSLFPGRYPYEQYF. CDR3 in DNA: TGTGCCAGCAGTTTATTCCCGGGACGGTACCCCTACGAGCAGTACTTC.

This CDR3 reads CASSDIGTGVNYGYTF. CDR3 bases: TGTGCCAGCAGTGATATAGGAACAGGGGTTAACTATGGCTACACCTTC. The chain employs TRBV25-1 and TRBJ1-2; 7 positions match TRBD1. The length of the CDR3 is 16 residues. V lost 3 bases, J lost 1 base, and 8 bases stayed unmatched. Germline V gene lookup returns CDR1 MGHDK and CDR2 SYGVNS.

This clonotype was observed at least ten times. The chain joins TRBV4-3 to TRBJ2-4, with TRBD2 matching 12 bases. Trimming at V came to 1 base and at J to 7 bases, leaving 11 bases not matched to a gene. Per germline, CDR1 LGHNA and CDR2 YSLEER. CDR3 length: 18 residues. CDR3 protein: CASSQVLRTSGNRNIQYF. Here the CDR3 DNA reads TGCGCCAGCAGCCAAGTACTGCGGACTAGCGGGAATAGGAACATTCAGTACTTC.

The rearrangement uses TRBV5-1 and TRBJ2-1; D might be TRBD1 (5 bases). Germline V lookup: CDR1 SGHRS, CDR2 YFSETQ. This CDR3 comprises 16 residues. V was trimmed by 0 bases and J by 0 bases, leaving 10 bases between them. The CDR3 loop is CASSLDQGTSYNEQFF. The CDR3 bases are TGCGCCAGCAGCTTGGATCAGGGAACCTCCTACAATGAGCAGTTCTTC.

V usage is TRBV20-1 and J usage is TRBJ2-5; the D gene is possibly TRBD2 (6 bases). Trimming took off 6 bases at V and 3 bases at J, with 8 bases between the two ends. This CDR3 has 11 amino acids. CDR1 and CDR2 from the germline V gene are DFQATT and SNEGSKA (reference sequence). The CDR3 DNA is TGCAGTGCGTGGGGGGAAGAGACCCAGTACTTC. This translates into CSAWGEETQYF.

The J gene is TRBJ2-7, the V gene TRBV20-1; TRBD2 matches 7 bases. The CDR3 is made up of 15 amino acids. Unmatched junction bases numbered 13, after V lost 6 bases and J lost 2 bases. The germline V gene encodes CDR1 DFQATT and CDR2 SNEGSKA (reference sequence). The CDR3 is CSAFEAGKGTYEQYF. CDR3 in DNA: TGCAGTGCCTTCGAAGCGGGAAAGGGCACCTACGAGCAGTACTTC.

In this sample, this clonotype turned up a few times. Here the CDR3 DNA reads TGCAGCGCTAAGACAGGGATTAACTATGGCTACACCTTC. Protein sequence: CSAKTGINYGYTF. This chain joins TRBV29-1 and TRBJ1-2, with TRBD1 matching 7 bases. CDR3 length: 13 amino acids. CDR1 and CDR2 from the germline V gene are SQVTM and ANQGSEA. V dropped 7 bases and J dropped 1; count of bases not matched to a gene: 6.

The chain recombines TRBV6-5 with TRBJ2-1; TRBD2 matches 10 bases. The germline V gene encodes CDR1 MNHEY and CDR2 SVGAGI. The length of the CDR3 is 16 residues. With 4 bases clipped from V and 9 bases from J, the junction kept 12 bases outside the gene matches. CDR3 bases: TGTGCCAGCAGTTCCCCGTGGAGCGGGGGGGCTACTGAGCAGTTCTTC. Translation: CASSSPWSGGATEQFF.